This TCR beta chain was captured in a study of T-cell reconstitution after alpha-beta-depleted transplantation in children. V lost 4 bases to trimming and J lost 0 bases, with 10 bases between them. Germline CDR1 and CDR2: DFQATT and SNEGSKA (reference sequence). The CDR3 loop spans 13 amino acids. Unique molecular identifiers tagged the TCRbeta library. TCRdb used MiXCR to reprocess the PCR reads, holding one entry per CDR3 protein. The repertoire includes 580,000 or so distinct CDR3 sequences, roughly 23% of them detected once, and 13% to 15% sits in the top ten. General observations from the study: Expanded graft clones numbering several hundred reportedly gave rise to alpha-beta T cells about two months after transplant. Recipient T cells and thymic progenitors that survived were the source of the high TCRbeta diversity seen at day 60 in some patients.

This clonotype was detected ten times or more. Its antigen is undetermined. The V gene is TRBV20-1, the J gene TRBJ2-7; no firm D call. The TCR comes from a boy less than two years old who had a stem cell transplant for acute myeloid leukemia, so the T cells may come from the graft donor. Sequenced here: PBMCs, mostly from graft donor cells, sampled 360 days after TCRalphabeta/CD19-depleted stem cell transplant. The CDR3 nucleotides read TGCAGTGCTACCGACGGTAGCTCCTACGAGCAGTACTTC. Amino acid sequence: CSATDGSSYEQYF.